These T cell receptor beta chains were read from a single sample in a study of blood T cell repertoires in COVID-19. Sequenced by immunoSEQ multiplex PCR; TCRdb stores in-frame clones only, minus some. Among about 240,000 clones, roughly 80% were seen once, and the ten largest hold 9.5% to 15%. Sequencing was performed on peripheral blood. Receptors were obtained from an older woman with active or convalescent COVID-19. The CDR3 runs from the conserved cysteine through the conserved F or W.

CDR3 length	V gene	CDR3 protein
13	TRBV10-3	CAMAGTSGVLGVF
14	TRBV5-1	CASSSGGRADTQYF
14	TRBV19	CASRRRDRVHGYTF
16	TRBV4-2	CASSQDWTGRNQPQHF
12	TRBV7-2	CASSWGVVEQYF
15	TRBV18	CASSPPTRRGTEAFF
16	TRBV7-2	CASSFRGEVSGTEAFF
16	TRBV19	CASSIRGDTGPYEQYF
17	TRBV5-6	CASSLKAGEGFGYGYTF
14	TRBV24-1	CATSDVIEGGGAFF
14	TRBV6-6	CASSPGQWNSPLHF
15	TRBV15	CATSGKGQLNTEAFF
14	TRBV19	CASSMRSSNQPQHF
18	TRBV7-2	CASTLGGLAGGVYNEQFF
14	TRBV2	CASSVGGMGYGYTF